This section outlines one T cell receptor (beta chain) sequence together with its context. There are 13 residues in the CDR3. Germline-derived CDR1 and CDR2 are SSHAT and FNYEAQ (reference sequence). V lost 5 bases and J 1 base, leaving 8 bases between the germline ends. This entry belongs to a study of cytomegalovirus exposure and HLA in healthy donors. The PCR contained 60 Vbeta and 13 Jbeta primers. Method: immunoSEQ multiplex PCR; TCRdb's copy keeps in-frame clones and lacks some. The sample carries approximately 190,000 clones, roughly four fifths recorded once. This chain joins TRBV7-7 and TRBJ2-5; possible D gene TRBD2, 6 bases. The source is a woman between 18 and 29 years old in good health and CMV-seronegative. Sequencing was done on a sample of PBMCs. The CDR3 is CASSRGFQETQYF. As DNA, the CDR3 is TGTGCCAGCAGCCGGGGGTTCCAAGAGACCCAGTACTTC.